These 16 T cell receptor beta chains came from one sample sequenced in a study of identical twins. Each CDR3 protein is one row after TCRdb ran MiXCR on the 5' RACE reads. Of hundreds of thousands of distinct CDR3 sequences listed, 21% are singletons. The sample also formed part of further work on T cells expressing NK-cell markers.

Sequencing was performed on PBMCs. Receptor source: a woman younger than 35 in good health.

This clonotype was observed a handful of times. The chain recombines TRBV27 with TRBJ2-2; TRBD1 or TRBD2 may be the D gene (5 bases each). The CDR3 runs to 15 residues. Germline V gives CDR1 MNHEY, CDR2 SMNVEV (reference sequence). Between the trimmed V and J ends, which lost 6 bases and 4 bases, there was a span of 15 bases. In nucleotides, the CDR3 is TGTGCCAGCAGGCCTGCCGGGGCCTTCACCGGGGAGCTGTTTTTT. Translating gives CASRPAGAFTGELFF.

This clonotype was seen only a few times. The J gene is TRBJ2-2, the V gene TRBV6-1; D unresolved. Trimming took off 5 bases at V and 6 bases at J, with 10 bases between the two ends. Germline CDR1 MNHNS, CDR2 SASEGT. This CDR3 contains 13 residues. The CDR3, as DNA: TGTGCCAGCAGTCCGAACCGATCCGGGGAGCTGTTTTTT. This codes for CASSPNRSGELFF.

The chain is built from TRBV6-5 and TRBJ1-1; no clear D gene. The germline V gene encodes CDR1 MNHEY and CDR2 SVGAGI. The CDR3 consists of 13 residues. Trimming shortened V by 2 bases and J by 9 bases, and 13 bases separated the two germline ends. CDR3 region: CASSYGGEWKAFF. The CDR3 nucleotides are TGTGCCAGCAGTTACGGTGGGGAGTGGAAAGCTTTCTTT.

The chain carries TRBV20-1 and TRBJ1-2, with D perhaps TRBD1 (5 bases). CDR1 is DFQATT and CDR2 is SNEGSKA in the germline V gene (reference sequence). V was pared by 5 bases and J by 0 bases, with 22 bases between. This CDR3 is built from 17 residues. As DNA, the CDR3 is TGCAGTGCTCCTGAGGGACGGCTTACAGACCCTAACTATGGCTACACCTTC. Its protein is CSAPEGRLTDPNYGYTF.

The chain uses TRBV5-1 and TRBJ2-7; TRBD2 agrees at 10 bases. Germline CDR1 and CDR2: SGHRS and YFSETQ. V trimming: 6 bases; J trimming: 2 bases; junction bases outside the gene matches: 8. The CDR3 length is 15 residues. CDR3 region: CASTYLAGAPYEQYF. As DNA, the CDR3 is TGCGCCAGCACATATCTAGCGGGAGCCCCCTACGAGCAGTACTTC. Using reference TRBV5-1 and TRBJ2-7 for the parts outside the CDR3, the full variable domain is KAGVTQTPRYLIKTRGQQVTLSCSPISGHRSVSWYQQTPGQGLQFLFEYFSETQRNKGNFPGRFSGRQFSNSRSEMNVSTLELGDSALYLCASTYLAGAPYEQYFGPGTRLTVT.

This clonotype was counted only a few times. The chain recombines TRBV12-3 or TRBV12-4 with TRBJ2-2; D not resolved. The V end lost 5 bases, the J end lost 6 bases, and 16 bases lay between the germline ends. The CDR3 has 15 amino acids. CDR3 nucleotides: TGTGCCAGCAGTCCCCTGACCCTCTTCGCCGGGGAGCTGTTTTTT. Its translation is CASSPLTLFAGELFF.

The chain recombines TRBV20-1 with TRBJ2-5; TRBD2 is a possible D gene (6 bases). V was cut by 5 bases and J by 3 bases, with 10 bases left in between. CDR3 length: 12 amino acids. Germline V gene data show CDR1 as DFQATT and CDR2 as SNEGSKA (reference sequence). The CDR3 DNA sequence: TGCAGTGCTCGGCTAGCGAAAGAGACCCAGTACTTC. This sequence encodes CSARLAKETQYF.

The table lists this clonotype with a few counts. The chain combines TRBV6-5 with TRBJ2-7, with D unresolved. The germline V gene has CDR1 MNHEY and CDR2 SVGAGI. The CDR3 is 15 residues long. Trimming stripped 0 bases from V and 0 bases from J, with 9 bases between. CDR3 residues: CASSYSVESSYEQYF. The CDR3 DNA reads TGTGCCAGCAGTTACTCTGTCGAGAGCTCCTACGAGCAGTACTTC.

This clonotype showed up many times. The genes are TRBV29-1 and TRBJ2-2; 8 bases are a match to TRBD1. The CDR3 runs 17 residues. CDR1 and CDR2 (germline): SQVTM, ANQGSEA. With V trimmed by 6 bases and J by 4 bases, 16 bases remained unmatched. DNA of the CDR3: TGCAGCGTCGTGTCCGATTCGGAGACAGGGGCCACCGGGGAGCTGTTTTTT. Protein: CSVVSDSETGATGELFF.

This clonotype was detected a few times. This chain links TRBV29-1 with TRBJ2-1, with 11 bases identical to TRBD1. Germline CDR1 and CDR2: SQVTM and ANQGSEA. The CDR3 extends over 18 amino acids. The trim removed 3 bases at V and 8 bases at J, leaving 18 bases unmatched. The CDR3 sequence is CSVDLLPDRDRGYDEQFF. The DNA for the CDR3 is TGCAGCGTTGATCTCCTACCTGACCGGGACAGGGGGTACGATGAGCAGTTCTTC.

The CDR3 is CASSVGSIGGYTF. The CDR3 DNA follows: TGTGCCAGCAGCGTAGGGTCCATCGGGGGCTACACCTTC. V gene TRBV9 combines with J gene TRBJ1-2; unclear D gene. V gave up 0 bases and J gave up 8 bases, with 11 bases separating them. CDR1 and CDR2 from the germline V gene are SGDLS and YYNGEE. The CDR3 spans 13 residues.

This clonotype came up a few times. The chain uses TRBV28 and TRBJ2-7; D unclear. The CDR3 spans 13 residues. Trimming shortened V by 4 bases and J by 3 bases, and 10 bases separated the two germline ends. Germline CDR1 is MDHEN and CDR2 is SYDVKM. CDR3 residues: CASSSPQIYEQYF. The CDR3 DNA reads TGTGCCAGCAGTTCTCCCCAGATCTACGAGCAGTACTTC.

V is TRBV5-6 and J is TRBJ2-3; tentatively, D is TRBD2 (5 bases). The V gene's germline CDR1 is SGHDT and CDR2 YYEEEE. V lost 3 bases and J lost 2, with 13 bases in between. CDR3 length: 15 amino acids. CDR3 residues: CASSSPRAPTDTQYF. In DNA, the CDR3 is TGTGCCAGCAGCTCTCCGCGGGCGCCCACAGATACGCAGTATTTT.

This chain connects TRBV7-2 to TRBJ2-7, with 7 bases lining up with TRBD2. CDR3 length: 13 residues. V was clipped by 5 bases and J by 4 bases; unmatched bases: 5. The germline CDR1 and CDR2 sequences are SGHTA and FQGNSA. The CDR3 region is CASSRTRVYEQYF. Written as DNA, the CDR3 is TGTGCCAGCAGCCGGACTAGGGTGTACGAGCAGTACTTC. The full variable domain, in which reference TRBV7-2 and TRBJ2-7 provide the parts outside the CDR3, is GAGVSQSPSNKVTEKGKDVELRCDPISGHTALYWYRQSLGQGLEFLIYFQGNSAPDKSGLPSDRFSAERTGGSVSTLTIQRTQQEDSAVYLCASSRTRVYEQYFGPGTRLTVT.

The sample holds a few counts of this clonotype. CDR3 region: CASTKGGLADYNEQFF. In DNA, the CDR3 is TGTGCCAGCACCAAAGGGGGACTAGCGGACTACAATGAGCAGTTCTTC. The rearrangement joins TRBV6-2 or TRBV6-3 to TRBJ2-1, with 11 bases matching TRBD2. Germline V gene lookup returns CDR1 MNHEY and CDR2 SVGEGT. The J segment lost 3 bases and the V segment lost 7 bases, leaving 8 bases of the junction unmatched. The CDR3 consists of 16 residues.

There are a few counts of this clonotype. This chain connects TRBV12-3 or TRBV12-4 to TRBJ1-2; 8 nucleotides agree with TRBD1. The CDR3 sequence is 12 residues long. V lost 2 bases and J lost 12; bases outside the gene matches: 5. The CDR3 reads CASSLQGQVNTF. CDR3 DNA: TGTGCCAGCAGTTTACAGGGACAGGTTAACACCTTC.